The 21 T cell receptor beta chains in this list originate from one sample, sequenced in a study of cytomegalovirus exposure and HLA in healthy donors (TCRdb year 2017). The protocol used for the library was the immunoSEQ multiplex PCR assay. For the multiplex PCR, a mixture combining 60 forward primers for TCR Vbeta segments and 13 reverse primers for TCR Jbeta segments was used. Here the immuneACCESS table is served through TCRdb, limited to in-frame sequences with V and J called. Missing clones are a known gap in these copies; in checked studies unresolved V genes cover under half, and the rest lacks a known reason. In all, the sample holds about 81,000 clones, and around four fifths of those were seen once. Roughly 3% of the sample rests with the top ten. The sequenced sample was PBMCs. The receptor set was obtained from a man over 45 in good health and CMV-seropositive.

V and J are TRBV9 and TRBJ2-1, with 12 positions matching TRBD2. This CDR3 spans 17 amino acids. CDR1 is SGDLS and CDR2 is YYNGEE in the germline V gene. Trimming removed 3 bases from V and 7 bases from J; junction bases left unmatched: 11. This chain's CDR3 is CASSAGGTSGSYNEQFF. In DNA form, the CDR3 reads TGTGCCAGCAGCGCGGGGGGGACTAGCGGGTCTTATAATGAGCAGTTCTTC.

J is TRBJ2-1 and V is TRBV9; 8 bases are a match to TRBD1. This CDR3 has 15 amino acids. Germline V gene data show CDR1 as SGDLS and CDR2 as YYNGEE. Losses at the gene ends were 4 bases for V and 3 bases for J; bases not matched to a gene: 6. The CDR3 DNA is TGTGCCAGCAGCCTACGACAGGGGAGCTACAATGAGCAGTTCTTC. Translation: CASSLRQGSYNEQFF.

The CDR3 region has the DNA TGTGCCAGCAGTGAATGGGCCCGTGAAAACATTCAGTACTTC. Its translation is CASSEWARENIQYF. The genes are TRBV6-1 and TRBJ2-4; D uncertain. The CDR3 covers 14 residues. Germline assignment: CDR1 MNHNS and CDR2 SASEGT. V lost 2 bases, J lost 5 bases, and 10 bases lay in between.

The CDR3 DNA is TGTGCCAGCACCACACGCTATAGGGCGGGACAGGGGGATCAGCCCCAGCATTTT. It encodes CASTTRYRAGQGDQPQHF. The chain joins TRBV11-3 to TRBJ1-5; 11 nucleotides agree with TRBD1. CDR1 is SGHNT and CDR2 is YENEEA in the germline V gene. After removal of 7 bases from V and 5 bases from J, the junction contained 16 bases not matched to a gene. This CDR3 is 18 amino acids long.

This rearrangement joins TRBV9 to TRBJ1-2; TRBD1 aligns across 9 bases. This CDR3 has 15 residues. Trimming cost V 0 bases and J 7 bases; bases outside gene matches: 7. CDR1 and CDR2 from the germline V gene are SGDLS and YYNGEE. DNA of the CDR3: TGTGCCAGCAGCGTAGGGGACAGGGCCCCCGGTGGCTACACCTTC. Translation gives CASSVGDRAPGGYTF.

The chain links TRBV10-3 to TRBJ2-1; TRBD2 matches at 9 bases. The CDR3 length is 14 residues. Germline V gene lookup returns CDR1 ENHRY and CDR2 SYGVKD. V lost 5 bases to trimming and J lost 9 bases; unmatched junction nucleotides: 8. In nucleotides, the CDR3 is TGTGCCATCAGTCTAGCGGGAAAACAACGTGAGCAGTTCTTC. As protein: CAISLAGKQREQFF.

This rearrangement joins TRBV28 to TRBJ2-7; D is ambiguous. V gave up 2 bases and J gave up 3 bases, with 8 bases separating them. The CDR3 loop spans 13 amino acids. The V gene's germline CDR1 is MDHEN and CDR2 SYDVKM. DNA of the CDR3: TGTGCCAGCAGTTTAGGCCTCGTCTACGAGCAGTACTTC. Encoded protein: CASSLGLVYEQYF.

This clone is labeled large. A read error may produce the germline difference seen at one junction end. Different DNA sequences within this sample yield the same CDR3. The genes are TRBV6-4 and TRBJ2-2; 9 positions agree with TRBD2. Germline V CDR1 and CDR2: MRHNA, SNTAGT. The CDR3 has 15 amino acids. CDR3: CATSVTSGNTGELFF. CDR3 nucleotides: TGTGCCACCAGTGTGACTAGCGGGAACACCGGGGAGCTGTTTTTT.

The V call is TRBV30, the J call TRBJ1-2, with D perhaps matching TRBD1 (5 bases). Germline V lookup: CDR1 GTSNPN, CDR2 SVGIG (reference sequence). The CDR3 length is 14 residues. Deletions cut 0 bases from V and 10 bases from J, with 18 bases between. The CDR3 DNA is TGTGCCTGGAGTGTACTGGGGTTTCAGGGTGCCTACACCTTC. Translated, it gives CAWSVLGFQGAYTF.

This clone is a singleton in its sample. The chain is built from TRBV11-3 and TRBJ1-1; 7 positions agree with TRBD1. V dropped 5 bases and J dropped 5; count of bases not matched to a gene: 5. The germline gives CDR1 SGHNT, CDR2 YENEEA. The CDR3 runs to 13 residues. CDR3 coding DNA: TGTGCCAGCAGCCCTGAGGGGGCAACTGAAGCTTTCTTT. It codes for CASSPEGATEAFF.

Details on this clone: At one end, the junction sequence differs from germline, possibly due to a read error. The gene calls are TRBV7-9 and TRBJ1-2, with a weak D call TRBD1 (5 bases). The CDR3 covers 15 residues. Germline V gene data show CDR1 as SEHNR and CDR2 as FQNEAQ (reference sequence). The CDR3 here is CSSSPDGAGRYGYTF. The CDR3 DNA follows: TGTTCCAGCAGCCCCGACGGGGCAGGGAGGTATGGCTACACCTTC.

The chain employs TRBV5-6 and TRBJ2-4; TRBD1 might be the D (6 bases). The CDR3 extends over 16 amino acids. Germline CDR1 reads SGHDT; CDR2 reads YYEEEE. Trimming shortened V by 7 bases and J by 0 bases, and 17 bases separated the two germline ends. CDR3 region: CASQQGPVIAKNIQYF. For the CDR3, the DNA is TGTGCCAGCCAACAGGGTCCCGTTATAGCCAAAAACATTCAGTACTTC.

This clone was observed a handful of times. The chain couples TRBV19 to TRBJ2-2; D unclear. V was pared by 0 bases and J by 5 bases, with 10 bases between. CDR3 size: 15 residues. CDR1 LNHDA and CDR2 SQIVND come from the germline V gene (reference sequence). The CDR3 reads CASSIDRLSTGELFF. The CDR3 coding sequence is TGTGCCAGTAGTATAGATCGTTTGTCGACCGGGGAGCTGTTTTTT.

J is TRBJ2-3 and V is TRBV6-5; 9 positions agree with TRBD2. This CDR3 is 15 amino acids long. Germline assignment: CDR1 MNHEY and CDR2 SVGAGI. The V and J ends lost 9 bases and 0 bases, in that order; junction bases with no gene match: 7. The CDR3 DNA is TGTGCCAGTACACCTAGCGGGATGAGCACAGATACGCAGTATTTT. The encoded protein is CASTPSGMSTDTQYF.

J is TRBJ2-3 and V is TRBV5-1, with 8 bases that match TRBD1. CDR3 length: 14 residues. Germline CDR1 is SGHRS and CDR2 is YFSETQ. V lost 4 bases and J lost 6; bases outside the gene matches: 7. CDR3 sequence (DNA): TGCGCCAGCAGCGCCTACAGGGGGTCGGATACGCAGTATTTT. It encodes CASSAYRGSDTQYF.

The chain has TRBV7-8 and TRBJ1-3, with a tentative D call TRBD1 (5 bases). CDR3 length: 16 residues. Between the trimmed V and J ends, which lost 0 bases and 4 bases, there was a span of 13 bases. The V gene's germline CDR1 is SGHVS and CDR2 FQNEAQ. This CDR3 is CASSLALGREGNTIYF. DNA of the CDR3: TGTGCCAGCAGCTTAGCGCTTGGCAGGGAAGGAAACACCATATATTTT.

The chain joins TRBV5-5 to TRBJ1-1, with 9 nucleotides matching TRBD1. CDR1 SGHKS and CDR2 YYEKEE come from the germline V gene (reference sequence). This CDR3 is built from 14 residues. With V trimmed by 4 bases and J by 4 bases, 5 bases remained unmatched. For the CDR3, the DNA is TGTGCCAGCAGCAATACAGGGGGCTTCACTGAAGCTTTCTTT. Amino acids: CASSNTGGFTEAFF.

There are a few counts of this clone. V usage is TRBV18 and J usage is TRBJ1-2; a possible D gene is TRBD1 (5 bases). The CDR3 covers 15 residues. Germline CDR1 and CDR2: KGHSH and LQKENI. Trimming shortened V by 4 bases and J by 6 bases, and 18 bases separated the two germline ends. Here the CDR3 DNA reads TGTGCCAGCTCACTCGCTTCGCGGAGGGGAGATGGCTACACCTTC. Residues: CASSLASRRGDGYTF.

This clone was observed a few times. The chain couples TRBV5-1 to TRBJ2-5; D gene uncertain. The length of the CDR3 is 12 residues. Germline V CDR1 and CDR2: SGHRS, YFSETQ. The V gene lost 7 bases and the J gene lost 2 bases, with 9 bases spanning the gap. Written as DNA, the CDR3 is TGCGCCAGCGGGCAGATTCAAGAGACCCAGTACTTC. It translates to CASGQIQETQYF.

V gene TRBV7-9 combines with J gene TRBJ2-5, with 8 bases fitting TRBD2. The CDR3 has 15 amino acids. Per the germline V gene, CDR1 is SEHNR and CDR2 is FQNEAQ (reference sequence). The junction had 12 bases not matched to a gene; V was cut back by 8 bases and J by 4 bases. The CDR3 reads CASRGGRLLLETQYF. The CDR3 bases are TGTGCCAGCCGGGGGGGACGGCTACTATTAGAGACCCAGTACTTC.

This clone turned up a few times. Compared with germline, one end of the junction differs, possibly owing to a read error. The CDR3 bases are TGTTCCAGCAGCCAAACCAGCGGGATCCCCTACGAGCAGTACTTC. Its protein is CSSSQTSGIPYEQYF. The rearrangement links TRBV7-9 to TRBJ2-7, with 7 bases aligning to TRBD2. Looked up from germline, CDR1 is SEHNR and CDR2 is FQNEAQ (reference sequence). The CDR3 has 15 residues. The entire variable domain, with the rest obtained from reference TRBV7-9 and TRBJ2-7, is as follows: DTGVSQNPRHKITKRGQNVTFRCDPISEHNRLYWYRQTLGQGPEFLTYFQNEAQLEKSRLLSDRFSAERPKGSFSTLEIQRTEQGDSAMYLCSSSQTSGIPYEQYFGPGTRLTVT.